This TCR beta chain is drawn from a study of blood T cell repertoires in COVID-19. Across the whole study: Specimens from acute and convalescent COVID-19 originated in the United States, Italy and Spain. PBMCs, B-cell-depleted T cells, or T cells were the source of the cDNA or gDNA that made up the material.

Methods used by the authors: Nucleated cell number was recorded as an estimate derived from reference gene primer amplification. Data came from immunoSEQ multiplex PCR; TCRdb stores just in-frame clones and leaves some out. That table gives V, J and clone size, and the DNA gave D and trimming. The data contain more than 150,000 clones, 90% of them singletons. The CDR3 totals 13 residues. The germline gives CDR1 SGHTA, CDR2 FQGTGA. V gave up 8 bases and J gave up 0 bases, with 8 bases separating them. This receptor was obtained from a middle-aged man with acute or convalescent COVID-19. The chain recombines TRBV7-3 with TRBJ1-5; unclear D gene. Sequenced material: peripheral blood. CDR3 nucleotide sequence: TGTGCCAGCGGGCAGTTTAGCAATCAGCCCCAGCATTTT. Its translation: CASGQFSNQPQHF.